This T cell receptor beta chain was sequenced for a study of cytomegalovirus exposure and HLA in healthy donors. The count of this clone is one. Clones were sequenced by immunoSEQ multiplex PCR, and TCRdb holds only the in-frame ones, with some missing. The data hold about 65,000 clones, with approximately 90% observed a single time. Specimen: PBMCs. The TCR originated in a woman in her late teens or twenties in good health and CMV-seronegative.

The CDR3 DNA is TGTGCCAGCAGCCCCACCCTTGGACTAGCGGGGGGGCCTAGGGAGACCCAGTACTTC. The encoded protein is CASSPTLGLAGGPRETQYF. The genes are TRBV11-2 and TRBJ2-5; TRBD2 matches 15 bases. CDR1 and CDR2 from the germline V gene are SGHAT and FQNNGV. V shed 5 bases, J shed 5 bases, and the junction held 15 bases outside the gene matches. The CDR3 extends over 19 amino acids.